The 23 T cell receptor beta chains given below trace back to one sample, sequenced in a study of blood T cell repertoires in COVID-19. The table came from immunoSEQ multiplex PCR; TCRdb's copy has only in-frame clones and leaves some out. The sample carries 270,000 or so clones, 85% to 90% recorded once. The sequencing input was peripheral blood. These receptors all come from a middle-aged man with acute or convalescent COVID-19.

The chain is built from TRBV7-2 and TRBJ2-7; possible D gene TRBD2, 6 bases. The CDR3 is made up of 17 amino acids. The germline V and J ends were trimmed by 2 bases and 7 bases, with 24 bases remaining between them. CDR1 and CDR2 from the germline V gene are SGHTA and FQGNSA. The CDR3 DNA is TGTGCCAGCAGCTTATGGACCGGAGGGACCTCGGCTGTAGAGCAGTACTTC. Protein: CASSLWTGGTSAVEQYF.

Here the CDR3 DNA reads TGTGCCAGCAGCTCCGTTAGAGGGGGCTACACCTTC. This codes for CASSSVRGGYTF. This chain joins TRBV7-8 and TRBJ1-2, with unresolved D. The CDR3 is 12 amino acids. In germline, CDR1 is SGHVS, CDR2 FQNEAQ. V was trimmed by 4 bases and J by 8 bases, leaving 11 bases between them.

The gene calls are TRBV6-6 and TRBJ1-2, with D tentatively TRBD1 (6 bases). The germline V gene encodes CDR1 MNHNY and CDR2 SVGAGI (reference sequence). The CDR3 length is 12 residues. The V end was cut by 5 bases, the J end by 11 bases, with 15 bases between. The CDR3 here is CASSKGTPRYTF. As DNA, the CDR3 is TGTGCCAGCAGTAAGGGGACACCGAGATACACCTTC.

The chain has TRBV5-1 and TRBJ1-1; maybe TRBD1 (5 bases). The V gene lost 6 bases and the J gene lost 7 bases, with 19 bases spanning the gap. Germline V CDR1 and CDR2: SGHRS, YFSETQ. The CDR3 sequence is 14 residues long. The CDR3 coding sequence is TGCGCCAGCACCTTCGGCGGGGGAGAAGGTGAAGCTTTCTTT. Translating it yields CASTFGGGEGEAFF.

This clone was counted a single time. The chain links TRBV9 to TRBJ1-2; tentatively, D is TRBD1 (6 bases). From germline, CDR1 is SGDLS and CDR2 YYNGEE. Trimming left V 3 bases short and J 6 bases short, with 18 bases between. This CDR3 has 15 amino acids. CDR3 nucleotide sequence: TGTGCCAGCAGCGAGGATATCTTAGGGGGTAATGGCTACACCTTC. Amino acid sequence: CASSEDILGGNGYTF.

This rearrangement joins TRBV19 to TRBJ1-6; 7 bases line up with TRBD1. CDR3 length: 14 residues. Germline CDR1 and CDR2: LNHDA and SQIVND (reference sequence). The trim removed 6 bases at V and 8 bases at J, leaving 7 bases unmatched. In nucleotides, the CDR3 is TGTGCCAGTAGCCGAGACAGGGTTGATTCACCCCTCCACTTT. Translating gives CASSRDRVDSPLHF.

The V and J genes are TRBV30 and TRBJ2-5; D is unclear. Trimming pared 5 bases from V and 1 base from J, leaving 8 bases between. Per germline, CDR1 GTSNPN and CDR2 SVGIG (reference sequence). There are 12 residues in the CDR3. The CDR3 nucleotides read TGTGCCTGGGCCCGAGGCCAAGAGACCCAGTACTTC. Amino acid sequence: CAWARGQETQYF.

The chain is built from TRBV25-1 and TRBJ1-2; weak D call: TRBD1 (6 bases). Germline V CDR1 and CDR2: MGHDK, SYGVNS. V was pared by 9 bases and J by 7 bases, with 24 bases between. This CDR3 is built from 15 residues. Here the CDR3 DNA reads TGTGCCAGTCAGCCTGCAGGGGCCAACTACCGTGGCTACACCTTC. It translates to CASQPAGANYRGYTF.

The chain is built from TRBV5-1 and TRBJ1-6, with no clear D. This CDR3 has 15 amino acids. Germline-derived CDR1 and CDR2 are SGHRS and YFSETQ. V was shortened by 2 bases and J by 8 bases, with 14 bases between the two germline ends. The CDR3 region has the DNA TGCGCCAGCAGCTTACAAAACGGGTATGATTCACCCCTCCACTTT. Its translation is CASSLQNGYDSPLHF.

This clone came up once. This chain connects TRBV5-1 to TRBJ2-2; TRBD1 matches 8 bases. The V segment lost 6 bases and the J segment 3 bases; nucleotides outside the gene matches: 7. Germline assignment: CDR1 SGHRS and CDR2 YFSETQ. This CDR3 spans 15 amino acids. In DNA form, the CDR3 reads TGCGCCAGCACCCCGGACAGGGTCCACACCGGGGAGCTGTTTTTT. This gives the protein CASTPDRVHTGELFF.

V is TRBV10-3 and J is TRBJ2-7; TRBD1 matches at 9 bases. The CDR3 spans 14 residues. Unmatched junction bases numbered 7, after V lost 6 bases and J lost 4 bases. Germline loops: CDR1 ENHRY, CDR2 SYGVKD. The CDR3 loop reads CAISSGTGNYEQYF. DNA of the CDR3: TGTGCCATCAGCTCCGGGACAGGGAATTACGAGCAGTACTTC.

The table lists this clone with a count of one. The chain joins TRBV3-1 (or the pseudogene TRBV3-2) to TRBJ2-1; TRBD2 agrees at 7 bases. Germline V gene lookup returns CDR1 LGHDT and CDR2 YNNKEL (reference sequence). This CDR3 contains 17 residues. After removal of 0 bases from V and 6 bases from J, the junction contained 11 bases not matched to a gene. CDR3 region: CASSQDSFGTTTNEQFF. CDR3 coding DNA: TGTGCCAGCAGCCAAGACTCGTTCGGGACTACCACCAATGAGCAGTTCTTC.

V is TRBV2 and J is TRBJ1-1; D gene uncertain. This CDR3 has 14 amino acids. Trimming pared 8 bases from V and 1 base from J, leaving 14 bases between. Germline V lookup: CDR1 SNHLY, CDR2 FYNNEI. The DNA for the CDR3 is TGTGCCAGCGGTTATGGACTGACGAACACTGAAGCTTTCTTT. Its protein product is CASGYGLTNTEAFF.

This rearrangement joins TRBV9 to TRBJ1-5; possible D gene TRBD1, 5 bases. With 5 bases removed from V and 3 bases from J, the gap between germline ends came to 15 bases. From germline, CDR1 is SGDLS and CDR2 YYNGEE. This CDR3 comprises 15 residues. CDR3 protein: CASSSYSGVNQPQHF. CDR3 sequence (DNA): TGTGCCAGCAGTTCCTATTCGGGGGTCAATCAGCCCCAGCATTTT.

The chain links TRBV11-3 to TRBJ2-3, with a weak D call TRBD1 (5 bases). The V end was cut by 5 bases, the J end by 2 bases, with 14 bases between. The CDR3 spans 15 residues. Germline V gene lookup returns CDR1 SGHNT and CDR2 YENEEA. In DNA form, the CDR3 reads TGTGCCAGCAGCCCCGCAGGGCGGTACACAGATACGCAGTATTTT. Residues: CASSPAGRYTDTQYF.

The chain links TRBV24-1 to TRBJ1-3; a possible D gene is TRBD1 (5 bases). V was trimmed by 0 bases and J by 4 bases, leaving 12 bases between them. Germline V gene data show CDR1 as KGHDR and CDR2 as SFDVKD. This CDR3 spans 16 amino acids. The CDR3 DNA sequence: TGTGCCACCAGTGATTTGCGCAGGGCGTCGGGAAACACCATATATTTT. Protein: CATSDLRRASGNTIYF.

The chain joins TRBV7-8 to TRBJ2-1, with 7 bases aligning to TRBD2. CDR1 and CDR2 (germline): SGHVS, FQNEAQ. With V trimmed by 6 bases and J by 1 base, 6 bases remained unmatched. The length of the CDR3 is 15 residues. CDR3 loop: CASRPWTRSYNEQFF. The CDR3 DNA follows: TGTGCCAGCAGGCCGTGGACTAGGTCCTACAATGAGCAGTTCTTC.

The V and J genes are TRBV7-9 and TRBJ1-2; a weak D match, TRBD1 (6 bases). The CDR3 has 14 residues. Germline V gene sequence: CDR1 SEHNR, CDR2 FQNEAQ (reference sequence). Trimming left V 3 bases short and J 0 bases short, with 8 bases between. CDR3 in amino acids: CASSLDSPNYGYTF. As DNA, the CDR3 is TGTGCCAGCAGCTTGGACAGTCCTAACTATGGCTACACCTTC.

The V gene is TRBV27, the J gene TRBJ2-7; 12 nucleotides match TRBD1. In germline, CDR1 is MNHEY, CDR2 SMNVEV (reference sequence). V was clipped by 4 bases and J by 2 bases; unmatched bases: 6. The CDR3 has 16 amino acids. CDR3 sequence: CASSSPGTGGPYEQYF. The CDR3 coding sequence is TGTGCCAGCAGTTCACCAGGGACAGGGGGCCCCTACGAGCAGTACTTC.

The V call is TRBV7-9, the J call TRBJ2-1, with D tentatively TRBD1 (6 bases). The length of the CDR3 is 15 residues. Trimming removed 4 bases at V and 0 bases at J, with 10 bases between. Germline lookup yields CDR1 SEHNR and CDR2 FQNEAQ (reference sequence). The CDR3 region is CASSSRGSSYNEQFF. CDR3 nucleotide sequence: TGTGCCAGCAGCTCTAGGGGGAGCTCCTACAATGAGCAGTTCTTC.

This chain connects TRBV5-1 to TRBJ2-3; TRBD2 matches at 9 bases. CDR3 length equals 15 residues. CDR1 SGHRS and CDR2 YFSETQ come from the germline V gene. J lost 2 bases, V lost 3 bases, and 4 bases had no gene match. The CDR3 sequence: CASSSGLANTDTQYF. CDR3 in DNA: TGCGCCAGCAGCTCCGGACTAGCGAACACAGATACGCAGTATTTT.

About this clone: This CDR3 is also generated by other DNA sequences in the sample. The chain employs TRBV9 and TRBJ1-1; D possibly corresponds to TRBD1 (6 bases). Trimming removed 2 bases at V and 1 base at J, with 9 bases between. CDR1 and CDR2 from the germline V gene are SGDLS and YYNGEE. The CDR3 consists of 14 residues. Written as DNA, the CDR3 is TGTGCCAGCAGCGTTTCGACAGGGAACACTGAAGCTTTCTTT. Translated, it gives CASSVSTGNTEAFF.

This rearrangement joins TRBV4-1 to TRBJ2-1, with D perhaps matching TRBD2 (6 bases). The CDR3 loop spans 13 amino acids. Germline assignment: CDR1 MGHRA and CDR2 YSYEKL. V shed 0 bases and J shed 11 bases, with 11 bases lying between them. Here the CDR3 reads CASSQDEGLQQFF. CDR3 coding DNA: TGCGCCAGCAGCCAAGATGAAGGACTACAGCAGTTCTTC.